What follows are 30 T cell receptor beta chains derived from one specimen sequenced in a study of beta chain features in type 1 diabetes. Reverse transcription of all isolated RNA meant that expressed TCRB transcripts were sequenced. Sequencing was performed with immunoSEQ multiplex PCR; in TCRdb, only in-frame clones are kept and a portion is missing. The repertoire consists of 680,000 or so clones, with around a sixth occurring once and the leading ten covering about 0.093%. The sample comprised naive CD4+ T cells from blood. Receptors were obtained from a man aged 18 to 30 in good health.

The rearrangement links TRBV7-2 to TRBJ2-3; unclear D gene. Per the germline V gene, CDR1 is SGHTA and CDR2 is FQGNSA. CDR3 size: 15 residues. Trimming shortened V by 4 bases and J by 2 bases, and 13 bases separated the two germline ends. The CDR3 DNA follows: TGTGCCAGCAGCTCACCGACTGGTAACACAGATACGCAGTATTTT. Its protein product is CASSSPTGNTDTQYF.

This clone was picked up a small number of times. J is TRBJ1-1 and V is TRBV10-3, with unresolved D. Trimming cost V 7 bases and J 1 base, with 7 bases left between them. This CDR3 region has 12 residues. The V gene's germline CDR1 is ENHRY and CDR2 SYGVKD. The CDR3 loop is CAITTANTEAFF. In DNA, the CDR3 is TGTGCCATCACGACGGCGAACACTGAAGCTTTCTTT.

This clone came up a few times. This chain connects TRBV20-1 to TRBJ1-6, with no clear D. The CDR3 contains 11 residues. The germline V gene has CDR1 DFQATT and CDR2 SNEGSKA (reference sequence). The CDR3 loop reads CTGRTDSPLHF. CDR3 DNA sequence: TGCACCGGACGGACGGATTCACCCCTCCACTTT.

In this sample, this clone turned up a few times. The chain recombines TRBV7-2 with TRBJ2-1, with 10 bases matching TRBD2. V shed 4 bases, J shed 7 bases, and the junction held 7 bases outside the gene matches. This CDR3 comprises 15 residues. Per the germline V gene, CDR1 is SGHTA and CDR2 is FQGNSA. This CDR3 is CASSSLAGVHNEQFF. CDR3 in DNA: TGTGCCAGCAGCTCTCTAGCGGGAGTCCATAATGAGCAGTTCTTC.

The V and J genes are TRBV19 and TRBJ2-1; 14 bases line up with TRBD2. The CDR3 is 20 amino acids. Germline assignment: CDR1 LNHDA and CDR2 SQIVND (reference sequence). Trimming at V came to 6 bases and at J to 6 bases, leaving 19 bases not matched to a gene. This CDR3 is CASSPRTTSGGAVRGNEQFF. The CDR3 bases are TGTGCCAGTAGCCCCCGGACGACTAGCGGGGGGGCCGTTCGGGGCAATGAGCAGTTCTTC.

Only a few counts were recorded for this clone. The chain recombines TRBV14 with TRBJ2-3, with TRBD2 as a possible D gene (5 bases). This CDR3 has 16 residues. V dropped 1 base and J dropped 2 bases, with 13 bases sitting between them. Germline V gives CDR1 SGHDN, CDR2 FVKESK. This CDR3 is CASSQARRPNTDTQYF. The CDR3 coding sequence is TGTGCCAGCAGCCAAGCGCGGAGGCCTAACACAGATACGCAGTATTTT.

This clone came up a few times. The same CDR3 can be traced to other DNA sequences in this sample. V usage is TRBV7-2 and J usage is TRBJ2-7; tentative D call: TRBD1 (5 bases). Trimming shortened V by 3 bases and J by 3 bases, and 6 bases separated the two germline ends. Germline CDR1 reads SGHTA; CDR2 reads FQGNSA. The CDR3 runs 12 residues. The CDR3 region has the DNA TGTGCCAGCAGCTTCGACAGCTACGAGCAGTACTTC. It is translated as CASSFDSYEQYF.

This clone has only a few counts. The genes are TRBV28 and TRBJ1-1, with D unclear. V dropped 6 bases and J dropped 3 bases, with 5 bases sitting between them. Per the germline V gene, CDR1 is MDHEN and CDR2 is SYDVKM. This CDR3 has 11 residues. DNA for the CDR3: TGTGCCAGCAGCCAGGACACTGAAGCTTTCTTT. Translating it yields CASSQDTEAFF.

This chain's CDR3 is CASSLTYKDEQFF. The CDR3, as DNA: TGTGCCAGCAGCTTAACATACAAGGATGAGCAGTTCTTC. The V and J genes are TRBV7-3 and TRBJ2-1; D ambiguous. The germline V gene has CDR1 SGHTA and CDR2 FQGTGA. V was clipped by 0 bases and J by 8 bases, with 8 bases between them. This CDR3 is 13 amino acids long.

This clone has more than one count but fewer than ten. The chain joins TRBV25-1 to TRBJ1-2, with D uncertain. Germline loops: CDR1 MGHDK, CDR2 SYGVNS. Trimming took off 1 base at V and 8 bases at J, with 17 bases between the two ends. This CDR3 has 15 amino acids. For the CDR3, the DNA is TGTGCCAGCAGTGAATGGCAGACCCCAAGAGAGGGCTACACCTTC. Translation: CASSEWQTPREGYTF.

A few counts support this clone. The chain couples TRBV19 to TRBJ2-1, with 9 bases matching TRBD1. The CDR3 has 14 residues. V gave up 6 bases and J gave up 7 bases; unmatched junction bases: 7. Germline V gives CDR1 LNHDA, CDR2 SQIVND (reference sequence). As DNA, the CDR3 is TGTGCCAGTAGGAGACAGGGGGAAAGGAATGAGCAGTTCTTC. Translated: CASRRQGERNEQFF.

Concerning this clone: Other nucleotide sequences in the sample specify the same CDR3. The chain carries TRBV27 and TRBJ2-3, with unresolved D. V was pared by 3 bases and J by 6 bases, with 4 bases between. The CDR3 has 11 amino acids. Germline V gene lookup returns CDR1 MNHEY and CDR2 SMNVEV (reference sequence). Here the CDR3 DNA reads TGTGCCAGCAGTTTGGCGGATACGCAGTATTTT. Its protein is CASSLADTQYF.

This clone came up a few times. The chain employs TRBV20-1 and TRBJ2-5; D is perhaps TRBD2 (5 bases). The CDR3 runs to 11 residues. Trimming removed 3 bases at V and 6 bases at J, with 8 bases between. Per germline, CDR1 DFQATT and CDR2 SNEGSKA (reference sequence). The CDR3 loop reads CSASREQTQYF. DNA for the CDR3: TGCAGTGCTAGTCGGGAACAGACCCAGTACTTC.

This clone was recorded many times. The rearrangement joins TRBV5-4 to TRBJ2-3; unclear D gene. The V and J ends lost 9 bases and 0 bases respectively, with 14 bases between them. The CDR3 sequence is 14 residues long. Germline CDR1 is SGHNT and CDR2 is YYREEE (reference sequence). The CDR3 DNA reads as TGTGCCACAACCCGGCGAGGTAGCACAGATACGCAGTATTTT. It translates to CATTRRGSTDTQYF. Combining the CDR3 with reference TRBV5-4 and TRBJ2-3 gives the whole variable domain ETGVTQSPTHLIKTRGQQVTLRCSSQSGHNTVSWYQQALGQGPQFIFQYYREEENGRGNFPPRFSGLQFPNYSSELNVNALELDDSALYLCATTRRGSTDTQYFGPGTRLTVL.

The chain employs TRBV9 and TRBJ1-1; maybe TRBD1 (6 bases). CDR3 length equals 17 residues. CDR1 and CDR2 (germline): SGDLS, YYNGEE. V lost 6 bases, J lost 0 bases, and 21 bases lay in between. This CDR3 reads CASTLAPPGHLNTEAFF. In nucleotides, the CDR3 is TGTGCCAGCACCCTAGCCCCGCCGGGACACCTGAACACTGAAGCTTTCTTT.

This clone was counted between two and nine times. This chain links TRBV6-1 with TRBJ2-5, with D perhaps matching TRBD2 (5 bases). Germline CDR1 MNHNS, CDR2 SASEGT. The CDR3 spans 13 residues. The V and J ends lost 6 bases and 2 bases respectively, with 10 bases between them. CDR3 DNA sequence: TGTGCCAGCAGACTAGTACCTCAAGAGACCCAGTACTTC. Translated, it gives CASRLVPQETQYF.

V and J are TRBV7-9 and TRBJ1-6; D is perhaps TRBD1 (6 bases). The germline gives CDR1 SEHNR, CDR2 FQNEAQ (reference sequence). The V gene lost 6 bases and the J gene lost 8 bases, with 14 bases spanning the gap. This CDR3 has 14 amino acids. This chain's CDR3 is CASSRLQGDSPLHF. For the CDR3, the DNA is TGTGCCAGCAGTCGATTACAGGGAGATTCACCCCTCCACTTT.

This clone was seen only a few times. The V and J genes are TRBV27 and TRBJ2-7; TRBD2 agrees at 7 bases. V trimming: 3 bases; J trimming: 2 bases; junction bases outside the gene matches: 7. Germline CDR1 MNHEY, CDR2 SMNVEV (reference sequence). CDR3 length equals 15 residues. The CDR3 protein is CASSLDGRRAYEQYF. The CDR3 DNA follows: TGTGCCAGCAGTTTGGACGGGAGGAGGGCCTACGAGCAGTACTTC.

This clone was observed a handful of times. This rearrangement joins TRBV7-2 to TRBJ2-5; TRBD2 agrees at 9 bases. Germline V lookup: CDR1 SGHTA, CDR2 FQGNSA. The V and J ends lost 1 base and 5 bases, in that order; junction bases with no gene match: 8. The CDR3 runs to 16 residues. The CDR3 spells CASSLVLLAGKETQYF. As DNA, the CDR3 is TGTGCCAGCAGCTTAGTCCTGCTAGCGGGAAAGGAGACCCAGTACTTC.

The J gene is TRBJ1-1, the V gene TRBV30; 8 bases agree with TRBD1. The CDR3 runs 12 residues. The trim removed 2 bases at V and 7 bases at J, leaving 3 bases unmatched. Germline V gene lookup returns CDR1 GTSNPN and CDR2 SVGIG (reference sequence). The CDR3 protein is CAWSRTGFEAFF. The CDR3 nucleotides read TGTGCCTGGAGTAGGACAGGGTTTGAAGCTTTCTTT.

This clone was seen more than once but under ten times. The V gene is TRBV7-7, the J gene TRBJ2-5, with 12 bases identical to TRBD2. Germline CDR1 is SSHAT and CDR2 is FNYEAQ (reference sequence). Losses at the gene ends were 4 bases for V and 2 bases for J; bases not matched to a gene: 2. The CDR3 is made up of 15 amino acids. Here the CDR3 DNA reads TGTGCCAGCAGCTGGGGGACTAGCGGGCAAGAGACCCAGTACTTC. Translating gives CASSWGTSGQETQYF.

This clone was seen only a few times. The rearrangement uses TRBV4-2 and TRBJ2-3; TRBD2 aligns across 11 bases. Germline trimming cut 1 base from V and 5 bases from J; bases unmatched to any gene: 8. There are 17 residues in the CDR3. Germline CDR1 reads LGHNA; CDR2 reads YNFKEQ. CDR3 residues: CASSQGRLAGSVDTQYF. CDR3 in DNA: TGTGCCAGCAGCCAAGGTCGACTAGCGGGATCGGTAGATACGCAGTATTTT.

The gene calls are TRBV19 and TRBJ2-7; D call uncertain. The CDR3 contains 14 residues. Germline V gene data show CDR1 as LNHDA and CDR2 as SQIVND (reference sequence). V lost 7 bases and J 0 bases, leaving 13 bases between the germline ends. This chain's CDR3 is CASTKTASSYEQYF. CDR3 sequence (DNA): TGTGCCAGTACAAAAACGGCTAGCTCCTACGAGCAGTACTTC.

This clone was seen only a few times. The rearrangement joins TRBV7-9 to TRBJ1-3; D gene uncertain. V was pared by 5 bases and J by 4 bases, with 12 bases between. Germline V lookup: CDR1 SEHNR, CDR2 FQNEAQ (reference sequence). This CDR3 contains 14 residues. CDR3 DNA sequence: TGTGCCAGCAGCCCAAACCAACAAGGAAACACCATATATTTT. It is translated as CASSPNQQGNTIYF.

The genes are TRBV19 and TRBJ2-1; TRBD1 matches 8 bases. The trim removed 5 bases at V and 6 bases at J, leaving 9 bases unmatched. The germline V gene has CDR1 LNHDA and CDR2 SQIVND (reference sequence). The CDR3 sequence is 15 residues long. The CDR3 loop reads CASSPFGQGINEQFF. Here the CDR3 DNA reads TGTGCCAGTAGTCCATTCGGACAGGGCATCAATGAGCAGTTCTTC.

This chain uses TRBV5-1 with TRBJ2-6, with TRBD1 matching 7 bases. The V gene end was trimmed by 1 base and the J gene end by 2 bases; junction bases not matched to a gene: 3. The CDR3 sequence is 16 residues long. Germline CDR1 and CDR2: SGHRS and YFSETQ. The CDR3 is CASSLWQGAGANVLTF. CDR3 nucleotide sequence: TGCGCCAGCAGCTTGTGGCAGGGGGCTGGGGCCAACGTCCTGACTTTC.

Here the CDR3 reads CASTRTSGVNVHEQYF. CDR3 nucleotides: TGTGCCAGCACTAGGACTAGCGGGGTGAACGTGCACGAGCAGTACTTC. V gene TRBV27 combines with J gene TRBJ2-7; 12 positions match TRBD2. The CDR3 runs 16 residues. Germline V gives CDR1 MNHEY, CDR2 SMNVEV (reference sequence). V shed 7 bases and J 5 bases; nucleotides not matched to a gene: 12.

V gene TRBV28 combines with J gene TRBJ2-5; D is perhaps TRBD2 (5 bases). CDR1 is MDHEN and CDR2 is SYDVKM in the germline V gene. Trimming stripped 6 bases from V and 4 bases from J, with 18 bases between. This CDR3 contains 15 residues. Here the CDR3 DNA reads TGTGCCAGCAGCCGCACTAGAGGAATAGTAGAGACCCAGTACTTC. Its protein product is CASSRTRGIVETQYF.

This clone was seen a handful of times. The CDR3 bases are TGCGCCAGCAGCCCACGCGGAGAGACCCAGTACTTC. Its protein product is CASSPRGETQYF. The J gene is TRBJ2-5, the V gene TRBV5-1; no reliable D call. Per germline, CDR1 SGHRS and CDR2 YFSETQ. This CDR3 region has 12 residues. Deletions cut 4 bases from V and 4 bases from J, with 8 bases between.

The chain joins TRBV5-1 to TRBJ1-3; D may be TRBD1 (5 bases). V lost 4 bases and J lost 0, with 11 bases in between. CDR3 length equals 15 residues. CDR1 is SGHRS, CDR2 YFSETQ, per germline. Here the CDR3 DNA reads TGCGCCAGCAGCAATCAGGGATTCTCTGGAAACACCATATATTTT. This codes for CASSNQGFSGNTIYF.